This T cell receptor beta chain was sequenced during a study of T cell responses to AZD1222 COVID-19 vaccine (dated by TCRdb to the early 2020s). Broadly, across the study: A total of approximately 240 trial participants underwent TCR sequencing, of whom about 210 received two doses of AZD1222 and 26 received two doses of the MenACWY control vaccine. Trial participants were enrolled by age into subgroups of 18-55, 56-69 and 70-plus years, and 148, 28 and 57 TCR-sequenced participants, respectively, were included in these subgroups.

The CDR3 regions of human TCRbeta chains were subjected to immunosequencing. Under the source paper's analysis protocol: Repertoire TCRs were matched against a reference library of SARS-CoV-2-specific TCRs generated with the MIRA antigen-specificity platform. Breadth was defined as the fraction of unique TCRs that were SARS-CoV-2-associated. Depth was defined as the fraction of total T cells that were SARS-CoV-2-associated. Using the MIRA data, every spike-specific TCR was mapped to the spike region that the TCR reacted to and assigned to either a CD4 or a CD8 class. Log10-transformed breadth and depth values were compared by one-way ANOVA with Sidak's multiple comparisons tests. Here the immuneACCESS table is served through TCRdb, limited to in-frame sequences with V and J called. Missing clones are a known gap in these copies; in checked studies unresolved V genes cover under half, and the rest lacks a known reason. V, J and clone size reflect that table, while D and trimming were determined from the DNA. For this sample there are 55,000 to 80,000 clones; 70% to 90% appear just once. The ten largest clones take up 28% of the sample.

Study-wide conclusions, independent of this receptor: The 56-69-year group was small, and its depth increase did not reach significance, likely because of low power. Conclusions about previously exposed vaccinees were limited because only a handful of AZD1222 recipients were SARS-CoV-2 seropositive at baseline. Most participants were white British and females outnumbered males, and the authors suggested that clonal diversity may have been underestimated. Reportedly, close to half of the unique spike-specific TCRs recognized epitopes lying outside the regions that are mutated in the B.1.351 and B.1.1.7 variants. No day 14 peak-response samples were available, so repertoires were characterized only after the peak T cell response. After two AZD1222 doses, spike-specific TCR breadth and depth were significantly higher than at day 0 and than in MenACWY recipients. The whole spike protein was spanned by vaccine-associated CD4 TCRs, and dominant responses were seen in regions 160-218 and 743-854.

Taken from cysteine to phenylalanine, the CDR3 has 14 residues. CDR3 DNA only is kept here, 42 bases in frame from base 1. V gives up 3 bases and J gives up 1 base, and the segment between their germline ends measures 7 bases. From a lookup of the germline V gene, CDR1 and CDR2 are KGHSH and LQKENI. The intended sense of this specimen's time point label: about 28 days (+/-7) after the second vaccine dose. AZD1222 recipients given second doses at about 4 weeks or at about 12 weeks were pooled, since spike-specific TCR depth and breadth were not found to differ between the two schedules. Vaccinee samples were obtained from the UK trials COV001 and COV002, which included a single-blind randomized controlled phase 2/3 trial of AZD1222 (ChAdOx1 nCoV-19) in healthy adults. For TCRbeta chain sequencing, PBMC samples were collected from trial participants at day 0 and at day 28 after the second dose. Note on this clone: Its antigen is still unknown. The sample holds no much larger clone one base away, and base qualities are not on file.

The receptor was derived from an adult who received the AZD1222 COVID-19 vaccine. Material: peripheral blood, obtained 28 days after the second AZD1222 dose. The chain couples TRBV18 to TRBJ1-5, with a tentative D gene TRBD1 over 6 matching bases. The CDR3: CASSPGQSNQPQHF. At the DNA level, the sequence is TGTGCCAGCTCACCTGGACAGAGCAATCAGCCCCAGCATTTT.